Following are 16 T cell receptor beta chains from one sample sequenced in a study of response to subunit inactivated influenza vaccine. TCRdb redid the calling of the RT-PCR reads with MiXCR, one entry per CDR3 protein. The sample shows 650,000 to 800,000 distinct CDR3 sequences, approximately 13% of them seen only once. Sample: PBMCs from blood, taken around 15 days before vaccination. Every receptor here comes from a man between 45 and 60 years old who received an inactivated influenza vaccine.

This clonotype was detected a few times. This chain connects TRBV7-2 to TRBJ2-1; perhaps TRBD1 as D (6 bases). The CDR3 length is 16 residues. Germline V gives CDR1 SGHTA, CDR2 FQGNSA. The V end was cut by 10 bases, the J end by 2 bases, with 21 bases between. CDR3 protein: CATSIQSSGAYNEQFF. The CDR3 nucleotides read TGTGCCACCTCGATTCAATCATCAGGGGCCTACAATGAGCAGTTCTTC.

The chain is built from TRBV18 and TRBJ2-5; 7 bases map to TRBD1. With 3 bases clipped from V and 2 bases from J, the junction kept 6 bases outside the gene matches. The CDR3 spans 15 residues. Germline CDR1 KGHSH, CDR2 LQKENI. Here the CDR3 DNA reads TGTGCCAGCTCACCTCTTATGGGACAGCAAGAGACCCAGTACTTC. It codes for CASSPLMGQQETQYF.

The rearrangement uses TRBV11-2 and TRBJ1-1, with TRBD1 as a possible D gene (6 bases). Germline CDR1 is SGHAT and CDR2 is FQNNGV. V lost 5 bases to trimming and J lost 4 bases, with 14 bases between them. The CDR3 spans 14 residues. CDR3 nucleotides: TGTGCCAGCAGCCCACAGGGACTGGGCACTGAAGCTTTCTTT. This gives the protein CASSPQGLGTEAFF.

The genes are TRBV12-3 or TRBV12-4 and TRBJ2-1, with a weak D call TRBD2 (6 bases). The CDR3 is made up of 15 amino acids. Trimming took off 3 bases at V and 0 bases at J, with 9 bases between the two ends. The CDR3: CASSFRGTSYNEQFF. The CDR3, as DNA: TGTGCCAGCAGTTTTCGGGGGACCTCCTACAATGAGCAGTTCTTC.

The V and J genes are TRBV5-1 and TRBJ1-1; D gene uncertain. CDR1 is SGHRS and CDR2 is YFSETQ in the germline V gene. The CDR3 consists of 15 residues. The germline V and J ends were trimmed by 0 bases and 0 bases, with 9 bases remaining between them. The CDR3 bases are TGCGCCAGCAGCTTGGAGCCGGGAATGAACACTGAAGCTTTCTTT. This sequence encodes CASSLEPGMNTEAFF.

This clonotype was seen a handful of times. V is TRBV18 and J is TRBJ2-1; no clear D. CDR3 length equals 12 residues. The V end lost 3 bases, the J end lost 6 bases, and 6 bases lay between the germline ends. CDR1 and CDR2 from the germline V gene are KGHSH and LQKENI. The CDR3 sequence is CASSPRSNEQFF. As DNA, the CDR3 is TGTGCCAGCTCACCGAGATCCAATGAGCAGTTCTTC.

This clonotype came up a few times. V is TRBV3-1 and J is TRBJ2-7; 11 nucleotides agree with TRBD2. V dropped 3 bases and J dropped 5; count of bases not matched to a gene: 6. The CDR3 spans 15 residues. Germline values: CDR1 LGHDT, CDR2 YNNKEL (reference sequence). CDR3 DNA sequence: TGTGCCAGCAGCCAGGGACTAGCGGTTGGCCACGAGCAGTACTTC. It translates to CASSQGLAVGHEQYF.

The chain joins TRBV7-2 to TRBJ1-5; D uncertain. The length of the CDR3 is 13 residues. Deletions cut 4 bases from V and 5 bases from J, with 9 bases between. CDR1 SGHTA and CDR2 FQGNSA come from the germline V gene. Here the CDR3 DNA reads TGTGCCAGCAGCTACGAGAGAGATCAGCCCCAGCATTTT. As protein: CASSYERDQPQHF.

CDR3 residues: CASSVAATGELFF. CDR3 DNA sequence: TGTGCCAGCAGCGTAGCGGCCACCGGGGAGCTGTTTTTT. This chain uses TRBV9 with TRBJ2-2; D ambiguous. Trimming left V 0 bases short and J 4 bases short, with 4 bases between. Germline V gene data show CDR1 as SGDLS and CDR2 as YYNGEE. This CDR3 comprises 13 residues. The full variable domain, rest sourced from reference TRBV9 and TRBJ2-2, is DSGVTQTPKHLITATGQRVTLRCSPRSGDLSVYWYQQSLDQGLQFLIQYYNGEERAKGNILERFSAQQFPDLHSELNLSSLELGDSALYFCASSVAATGELFFGEGSRLTVL.

This clonotype was found a few times. The chain carries TRBV20-1 and TRBJ1-4; 7 bases agree with TRBD1. The ends lost 7 bases at V and 0 bases at J; junction bases unmatched: 5. The germline gives CDR1 DFQATT, CDR2 SNEGSKA (reference sequence). CDR3 size: 14 residues. The CDR3 spells CSGRQGATNEKLFF. The CDR3 DNA sequence: TGCAGTGGTAGGCAGGGGGCAACTAATGAAAAACTGTTTTTT.

This clonotype was seen a few times. The J gene is TRBJ2-1, the V gene TRBV20-1; 8 nucleotides agree with TRBD2. CDR3 length: 14 residues. CDR1 DFQATT and CDR2 SNEGSKA come from the germline V gene (reference sequence). V lost 4 bases and J lost 0; bases outside the gene matches: 2. CDR3 loop: CSAISGASYNEQFF. DNA of the CDR3: TGCAGTGCTATTAGCGGGGCCTCCTACAATGAGCAGTTCTTC.

This clonotype has at least ten counts. In DNA form, the CDR3 reads TGTGCCAGCAGCCAAGAGGCGGGGGCGACCTCTGGAAACACCATATATTTT. Encoded protein: CASSQEAGATSGNTIYF. This chain links TRBV4-2 with TRBJ1-3; possible D gene TRBD1, 6 bases. Germline V gene lookup returns CDR1 LGHNA and CDR2 YNFKEQ. V dropped 0 bases and J dropped 0 bases, with 12 bases sitting between them. The CDR3 sequence is 17 residues long.

The rearrangement links TRBV4-2 to TRBJ1-1, with D tentatively TRBD1 (6 bases). This CDR3 has 15 residues. The V and J ends lost 2 bases and 3 bases respectively, with 13 bases between them. Per the germline V gene, CDR1 is LGHNA and CDR2 is YNFKEQ. The CDR3, as DNA: TGTGCCAGCAGCCAATTTAGTTCAGGGGACACTGAAGCTTTCTTT. Its protein is CASSQFSSGDTEAFF.

This chain joins TRBV7-2 and TRBJ2-3; no reliable D call. The germline gives CDR1 SGHTA, CDR2 FQGNSA. V shed 4 bases and J shed 6 bases, with 14 bases lying between them. This CDR3 comprises 14 residues. CDR3 DNA: TGTGCCAGCAGCTCCGGCGGCGGATCGGATACGCAGTATTTT. Its translation: CASSSGGGSDTQYF.

The gene calls are TRBV6-1 and TRBJ1-3; D remains ambiguous. Germline assignment: CDR1 MNHNS and CDR2 SASEGT. The CDR3 is made up of 13 amino acids. The V end lost 10 bases, the J end lost 0 bases, and 10 bases lay between the germline ends. The CDR3 reads CATRAASGNTIYF. The DNA for the CDR3 is TGTGCCACCCGGGCCGCCTCTGGAAACACCATATATTTT.

This sequence joins TRBV5-1 and TRBJ2-5; D ambiguous. CDR1 is SGHRS and CDR2 is YFSETQ in the germline V gene. V was cut by 0 bases and J by 3 bases, with 9 bases left in between. The CDR3 extends over 14 amino acids. This chain's CDR3 is CASSLVAQEETQYF. The CDR3 nucleotides are TGCGCCAGCAGCTTGGTAGCCCAAGAAGAGACCCAGTACTTC.